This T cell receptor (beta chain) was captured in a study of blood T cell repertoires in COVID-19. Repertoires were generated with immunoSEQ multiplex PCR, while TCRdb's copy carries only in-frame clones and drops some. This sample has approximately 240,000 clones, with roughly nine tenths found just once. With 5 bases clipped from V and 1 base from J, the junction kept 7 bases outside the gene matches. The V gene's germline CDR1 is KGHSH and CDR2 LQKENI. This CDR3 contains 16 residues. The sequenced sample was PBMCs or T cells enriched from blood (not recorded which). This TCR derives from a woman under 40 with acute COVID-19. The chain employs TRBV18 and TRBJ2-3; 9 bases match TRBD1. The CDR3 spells CASSSPGTGRTDTQYF. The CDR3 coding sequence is TGTGCCAGCTCATCGCCCGGGACAGGGCGCACAGATACGCAGTATTTT.